Presented here are 24 T cell receptor beta chains from one specimen sequenced in a study of blood T cell repertoires in COVID-19. Some clones are missing from TCRdb's copy, which holds only in-frame ones; the method was immunoSEQ multiplex PCR. The table includes 180,000 or so clones, 70% to 90% detected once. The sample comprised peripheral blood. The receptors come from a man aged 55-75 years with acute or convalescent COVID-19.

This chain connects TRBV2 to TRBJ2-3; TRBD2 matches at 7 bases. Germline CDR1 and CDR2: SNHLY and FYNNEI. The CDR3 consists of 15 residues. V trimming: 6 bases; J trimming: 2 bases; junction bases outside the gene matches: 8. DNA for the CDR3: TGTGCCAGCAGCGGTGGGCGGGACTACACAGATACGCAGTATTTT. This sequence encodes CASSGGRDYTDTQYF.

The gene calls are TRBV30 and TRBJ1-3; D perhaps matches TRBD1 (5 bases). This CDR3 comprises 14 residues. The V and J ends lost 0 bases and 4 bases respectively, with 10 bases between them. CDR1 is GTSNPN and CDR2 is SVGIG in the germline V gene (reference sequence). Here the CDR3 DNA reads TGTGCCTGGAGTGTAATGGGGCAAGGAAACACCATATATTTT. Its translation: CAWSVMGQGNTIYF.

In the case of this clone: It may be a read error: a sequence one base away is much more abundant. The gene calls are TRBV6-5 and TRBJ1-1; D might be TRBD1 (5 bases). The CDR3 is 15 residues long. The V gene lost 0 bases and the J gene lost 1 base, with 9 bases spanning the gap. Germline V gene lookup returns CDR1 MNHEY and CDR2 SVGAGI. Here the CDR3 reads CASSYSRRGNTEAFF. CDR3 nucleotide sequence: TGTGCCAGCAGTTACTCGAGAAGGGGGAACACTGAAGCTTTCTTT.

Here the CDR3 DNA reads TGTGCCAGCAACGGGGGGGCGGGGGATCAGCCCCAGCATTTT. Translated, it gives CASNGGAGDQPQHF. The rearrangement joins TRBV6-6 to TRBJ1-5; weak D call: TRBD1 (6 bases). The CDR3 extends over 14 amino acids. Deletions cut 7 bases from V and 5 bases from J, with 15 bases between. Germline lookup yields CDR1 MNHNY and CDR2 SVGAGI (reference sequence).

The chain uses TRBV3-1 (or the pseudogene TRBV3-2) and TRBJ1-2, with 8 nucleotides matching TRBD1. CDR3 length equals 15 residues. V was pared by 3 bases and J by 0 bases, with 3 bases of the junction left unmatched. Per germline, CDR1 LGHDT and CDR2 YNNKEL (reference sequence). This CDR3 reads CASSHIRGPNYGYTF. The CDR3 nucleotides read TGTGCCAGCAGCCACATCAGGGGGCCTAACTATGGCTACACCTTC.

V and J are TRBV10-3 and TRBJ2-2, with a possible D match to TRBD1 (6 bases). Germline values: CDR1 ENHRY, CDR2 SYGVKD. The CDR3 is 14 residues long. Trimming removed 10 bases at V and 1 base at J, with 13 bases between. CDR3 in amino acids: CANAPGVNTGELFF. Written as DNA, the CDR3 is TGTGCCAACGCCCCAGGGGTGAACACCGGGGAGCTGTTTTTT.

The CDR3: CASRDELTGLVFRAAFF. The CDR3 DNA follows: TGTGCCTCCCGGGACGAGTTGACAGGGCTCGTATTTAGGGCAGCTTTCTTT. J is TRBJ1-1 and V is TRBV2; 7 bases align to TRBD1. Germline assignment: CDR1 SNHLY and CDR2 FYNNEI. With 11 bases clipped from V and 10 bases from J, the junction kept 28 bases outside the gene matches. This CDR3 contains 17 residues.

The rearrangement joins TRBV3-1 (or the pseudogene TRBV3-2) to TRBJ1-2, with 8 nucleotides matching TRBD1. The CDR3 extends over 14 amino acids. Germline CDR1 and CDR2: LGHDT and YNNKEL (reference sequence). V lost 1 base and J lost 2; bases outside the gene matches: 0. The DNA for the CDR3 is TGTGCCAGCAGCCAAGGGACAGGGAACTATGGCTACACCTTC. Amino acids: CASSQGTGNYGYTF.

The chain links TRBV18 to TRBJ2-5, with 11 bases identical to TRBD2. Germline lookup yields CDR1 KGHSH and CDR2 LQKENI. V trimming: 0 bases; J trimming: 4 bases; junction bases outside the gene matches: 4. The CDR3 totals 16 residues. The CDR3 sequence is CASSPPNSGRAETQYF. The CDR3 region has the DNA TGTGCCAGCTCACCACCGAATAGCGGGAGGGCAGAGACCCAGTACTTC.

CDR3 region: CASRGGGTGQPQHF. Written as DNA, the CDR3 is TGTGCCAGCAGGGGGGGAGGGACGGGTCAGCCCCAGCATTTT. The V gene is TRBV6-5, the J gene TRBJ1-5, with D perhaps TRBD1 (5 bases). V was pared by 6 bases and J by 6 bases, with 15 bases between. The germline gives CDR1 MNHEY, CDR2 SVGAGI. The CDR3 has 14 amino acids.

V usage is TRBV6-5 and J usage is TRBJ1-6, with D unresolved. V shed 2 bases and J shed 13 bases, with 9 bases lying between them. This CDR3 comprises 12 residues. Germline loops: CDR1 MNHEY, CDR2 SVGAGI. The CDR3 bases are TGTGCCAGCAGTTACCCCGGGGAGCCCCTCCACTTT. Protein: CASSYPGEPLHF.

The chain joins TRBV5-1 to TRBJ2-6, with 7 nucleotides matching TRBD1. Trimming at V came to 4 bases and at J to 0 bases, leaving 13 bases not matched to a gene. Germline loops: CDR1 SGHRS, CDR2 YFSETQ. The CDR3 is 19 amino acids. The CDR3 region has the DNA TGCGCCAGCAGCGGGGGACAGATGGCCCGAAGCTCTGGGGCCAACGTCCTGACTTTC. Translation gives CASSGGQMARSSGANVLTF.

The chain uses TRBV2 and TRBJ2-7; TRBD2 is a possible D gene (7 bases). Germline CDR1 reads SNHLY; CDR2 reads FYNNEI. CDR3 length equals 15 residues. Trimming stripped 3 bases from V and 3 bases from J, with 15 bases between. CDR3 nucleotides: TGTGCCAGCAGTGATGTTCGGGGGGCGATCTACGAGCAGTACTTC. This gives the protein CASSDVRGAIYEQYF.

This chain links TRBV11-2 with TRBJ1-2; a weak D match, TRBD1 (5 bases). The germline V gene has CDR1 SGHAT and CDR2 FQNNGV. The ends were cut back, 0 bases at V and 5 bases at J, with 16 bases in the middle. The CDR3 length is 16 residues. This CDR3 reads CASSLDRPGLAYGYTF. DNA for the CDR3: TGTGCCAGCAGCTTAGATAGGCCAGGGTTGGCTTATGGCTACACCTTC.

CDR3 in amino acids: CAISEDREYEQYF. CDR3 bases: TGTGCCATCAGTGAAGACAGGGAATACGAGCAGTACTTC. The V and J genes are TRBV10-3 and TRBJ2-7; 7 bases fit TRBD1. The V and J ends lost 3 bases and 4 bases, in that order; junction bases with no gene match: 3. Germline lookup yields CDR1 ENHRY and CDR2 SYGVKD. The CDR3 consists of 13 residues.

The chain employs TRBV29-1 and TRBJ1-2, with a tentative D call TRBD1 (6 bases). The CDR3 extends over 12 amino acids. Germline CDR1 reads SQVTM; CDR2 reads ANQGSEA. The CDR3 coding sequence is TGCATGTCGGGGGGCGCGGGCTATGGCTACACCTTC. Amino acids: CMSGGAGYGYTF.

This sequence joins TRBV5-4 and TRBJ2-7; D might be TRBD1 (5 bases). Germline CDR1 and CDR2: SGHNT and YYREEE (reference sequence). The V gene lost 6 bases and the J gene lost 5 bases, with 21 bases spanning the gap. This CDR3 is built from 15 residues. The CDR3 sequence is CASTPDSTYVNEQYF. CDR3 in DNA: TGTGCCAGCACCCCCGACAGTACTTACGTTAACGAGCAGTACTTC.

The chain uses TRBV19 and TRBJ1-1; D gene uncertain. V lost 10 bases, J lost 4 bases, and 31 bases lay in between. Germline CDR1 and CDR2: LNHDA and SQIVND (reference sequence). CDR3 length: 18 residues. CDR3 DNA sequence: TGTGCCACCCGAGCGCACCCCCGCTCGATACGCCTGAGCACTGAAGCTTTCTTT. As protein: CATRAHPRSIRLSTEAFF. The full variable domain, its missing parts supplied by reference TRBV19 and TRBJ1-1, is DGGITQSPKYLFRKEGQNVTLSCEQNLNHDAMYWYRQDPGQGLRLIYYSQIVNDFQKGDIAEGYSVSREKKESFPLTVTSAQKNPTAFYLCATRAHPRSIRLSTEAFFGQGTRLTVV.

The chain combines TRBV28 with TRBJ2-7, with 10 nucleotides matching TRBD1. There are 13 residues in the CDR3. CDR1 and CDR2 from the germline V gene are MDHEN and SYDVKM. The V segment lost 8 bases and the J segment 6 bases; nucleotides outside the gene matches: 7. The CDR3 reads CASGTGDAAEQYF. CDR3 nucleotides: TGTGCCAGCGGGACAGGGGACGCCGCCGAGCAGTACTTC.

The chain couples TRBV6-6 to TRBJ2-7, with D possibly matching TRBD2 (6 bases). The germline V and J ends were trimmed by 2 bases and 5 bases, with 13 bases remaining between them. The CDR3 extends over 14 amino acids. In germline, CDR1 is MNHNY, CDR2 SVGAGI (reference sequence). The CDR3 sequence is CASSYGGKVDEQYF. In DNA form, the CDR3 reads TGTGCCAGCAGTTACGGCGGGAAGGTGGACGAGCAGTACTTC.

This clone showed up just a few times. The CDR3 loop is CAISETGFNSPLHF. The CDR3 coding sequence is TGTGCCATCAGTGAGACAGGGTTTAATTCACCCCTCCACTTT. The chain has TRBV10-3 and TRBJ1-6; TRBD1 might be the D (6 bases). The V and J ends lost 2 bases and 6 bases respectively, with 8 bases between them. This CDR3 has 14 residues. The V gene's germline CDR1 is ENHRY and CDR2 SYGVKD.

V and J are TRBV18 and TRBJ1-1, with D tentatively TRBD1 (5 bases). This CDR3 region has 12 residues. V was trimmed by 7 bases and J by 7 bases, leaving 13 bases between them. Per germline, CDR1 KGHSH and CDR2 LQKENI. The chain's CDR3 is CASLKSGIEAFF. In DNA form, the CDR3 reads TGTGCCAGCTTAAAATCAGGGATTGAAGCTTTCTTT.

In this sample, this clone turned up once. The rearrangement joins TRBV3-1 (or the pseudogene TRBV3-2) to TRBJ1-1; D call uncertain. This CDR3 comprises 14 residues. The germline V gene encodes CDR1 LGHDT and CDR2 YNNKEL (reference sequence). V was clipped by 4 bases and J by 5 bases, with 14 bases between them. The CDR3 DNA reads TGTGCCAGCAGCCTCTTCGGGGTAGATACTGAAGCTTTCTTT. This encodes CASSLFGVDTEAFF.

This clone was recorded only once. This chain connects TRBV28 to TRBJ2-5, with D unresolved. Germline V gene sequence: CDR1 MDHEN, CDR2 SYDVKM. This CDR3 comprises 13 residues. The V end was cut by 2 bases, the J end by 2 bases, with 6 bases between. CDR3 protein: CASSLLLQETQYF. The CDR3 DNA is TGTGCCAGCAGTTTACTATTACAAGAGACCCAGTACTTC.